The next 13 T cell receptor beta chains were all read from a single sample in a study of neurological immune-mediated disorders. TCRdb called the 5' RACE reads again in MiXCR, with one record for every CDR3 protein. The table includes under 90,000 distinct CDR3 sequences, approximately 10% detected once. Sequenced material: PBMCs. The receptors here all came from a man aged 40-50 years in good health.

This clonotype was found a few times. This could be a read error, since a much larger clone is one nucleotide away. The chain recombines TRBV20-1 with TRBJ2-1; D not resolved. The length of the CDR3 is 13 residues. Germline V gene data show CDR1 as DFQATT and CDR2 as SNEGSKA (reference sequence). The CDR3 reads CSARAPYDNDQFF. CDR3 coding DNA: TGCAGTGCTAGAGCCCCTTATGACAATGATCAGTTCTTC.

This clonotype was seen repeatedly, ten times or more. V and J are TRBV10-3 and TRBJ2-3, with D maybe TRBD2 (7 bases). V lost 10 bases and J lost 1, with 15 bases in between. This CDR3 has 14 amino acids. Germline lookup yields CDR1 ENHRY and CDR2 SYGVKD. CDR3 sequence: CATTRGGRTDTQYF. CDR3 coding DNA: TGTGCCACCACCCGCGGGGGCCGCACAGATACGCAGTATTTT.

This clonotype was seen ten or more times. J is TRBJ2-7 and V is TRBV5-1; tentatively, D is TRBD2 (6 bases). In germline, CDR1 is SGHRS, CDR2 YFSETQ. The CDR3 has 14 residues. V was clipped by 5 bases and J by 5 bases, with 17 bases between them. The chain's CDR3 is CASSSIGLPHEQYF. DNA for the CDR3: TGCGCCAGCAGTTCAATAGGACTACCCCACGAGCAGTACTTC.

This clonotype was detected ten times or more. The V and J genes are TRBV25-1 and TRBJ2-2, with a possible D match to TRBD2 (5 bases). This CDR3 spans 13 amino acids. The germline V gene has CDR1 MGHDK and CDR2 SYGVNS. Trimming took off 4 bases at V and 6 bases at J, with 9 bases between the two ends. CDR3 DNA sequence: TGTGCCAGCAGTGCTAGCCAGCCCGGGGAGCTGTTTTTT. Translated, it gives CASSASQPGELFF.

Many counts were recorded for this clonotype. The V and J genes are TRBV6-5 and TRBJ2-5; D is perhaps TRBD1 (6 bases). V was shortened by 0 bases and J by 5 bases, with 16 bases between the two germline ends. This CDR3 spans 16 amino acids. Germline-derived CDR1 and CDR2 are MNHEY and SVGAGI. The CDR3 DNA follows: TGTGCCAGCAGTTACTCCTGGGCAGGGGTACGGGAGACCCAGTACTTC. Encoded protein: CASSYSWAGVRETQYF.

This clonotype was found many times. CDR3 region: CASTGPDYNEQFF. CDR3 coding DNA: TGTGCCAGCACCGGGCCGGACTACAATGAGCAGTTCTTC. The chain couples TRBV25-1 to TRBJ2-1; D is uncertain. Germline V gene sequence: CDR1 MGHDK, CDR2 SYGVNS. The V and J ends lost 7 bases and 3 bases respectively, with 10 bases between them. The CDR3 spans 13 residues.

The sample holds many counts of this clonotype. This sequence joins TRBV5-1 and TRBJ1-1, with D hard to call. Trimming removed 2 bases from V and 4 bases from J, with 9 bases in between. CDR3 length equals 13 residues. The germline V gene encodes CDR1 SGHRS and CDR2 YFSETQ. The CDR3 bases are TGCGCCAGCAGCTTAGAGGCCCGCACTGAAGCTTTCTTT. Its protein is CASSLEARTEAFF.

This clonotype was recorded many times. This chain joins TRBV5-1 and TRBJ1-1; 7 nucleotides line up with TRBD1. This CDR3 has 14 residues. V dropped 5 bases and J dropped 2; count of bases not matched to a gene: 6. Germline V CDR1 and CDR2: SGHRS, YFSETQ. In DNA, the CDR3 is TGCGCCAGCAGTCGGCCAGGGGGTAACACTGAAGCTTTCTTT. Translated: CASSRPGGNTEAFF.

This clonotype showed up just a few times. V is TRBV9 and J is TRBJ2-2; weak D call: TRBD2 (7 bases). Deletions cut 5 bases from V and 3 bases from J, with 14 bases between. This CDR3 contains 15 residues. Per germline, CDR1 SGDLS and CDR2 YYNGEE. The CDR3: CASRGGGAHTGELFF. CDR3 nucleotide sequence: TGTGCCAGCAGGGGAGGGGGGGCGCACACCGGGGAGCTGTTTTTT.

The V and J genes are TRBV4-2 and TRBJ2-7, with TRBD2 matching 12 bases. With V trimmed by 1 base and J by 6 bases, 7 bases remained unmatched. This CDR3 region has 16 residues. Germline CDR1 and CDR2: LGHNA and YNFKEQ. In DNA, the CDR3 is TGTGCCAGCAGCCAAGGACTAGCGGGAGACGATGGCGAGCAGTACTTC. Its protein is CASSQGLAGDDGEQYF.

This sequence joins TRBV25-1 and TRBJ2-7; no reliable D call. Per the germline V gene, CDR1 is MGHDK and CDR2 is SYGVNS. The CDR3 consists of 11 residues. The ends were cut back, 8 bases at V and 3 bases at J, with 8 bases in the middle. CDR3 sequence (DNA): TGTGCCAGCGACACAAACTACGAGCAGTACTTC. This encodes CASDTNYEQYF.

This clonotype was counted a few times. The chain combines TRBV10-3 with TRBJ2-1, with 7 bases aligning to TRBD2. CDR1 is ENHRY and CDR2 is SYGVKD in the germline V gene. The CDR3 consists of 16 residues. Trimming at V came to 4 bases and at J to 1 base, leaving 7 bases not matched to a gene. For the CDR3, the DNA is TGTGCCATCAGTGCCGGAGCGGGGAAATCCTACAATGAGCAGTTCTTC. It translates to CAISAGAGKSYNEQFF.

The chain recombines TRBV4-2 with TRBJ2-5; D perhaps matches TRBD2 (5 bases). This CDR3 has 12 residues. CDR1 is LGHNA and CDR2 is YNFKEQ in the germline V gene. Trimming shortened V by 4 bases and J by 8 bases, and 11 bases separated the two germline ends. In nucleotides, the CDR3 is TGTGCCAGCAGCCCGGAGGTTGGAACCCAGTACTTC. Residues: CASSPEVGTQYF.